Detailed here is one T cell receptor beta chain. This CDR3 comprises 17 residues. Germline assignment: CDR1 ENHRY and CDR2 SYGVKD. V dropped 0 bases and J dropped 7; count of bases not matched to a gene: 8. After thawing and overnight rest, PBMC were stained with GMM-loaded CD1B tetramer, viability dye and anti-CD3 for sorting. C32 glucose monomycolate from Rhodococcus equi was loaded onto the CD1B tetramers. The data belong to a study of T cells in tuberculosis. Study summary: The T cells targeted glucose monomycolate, a mycobacterial lipid, via CD1B.

Chain pairing is unknown; alpha and beta were sequenced separately. Clones were sequenced by immunoSEQ multiplex PCR, and TCRdb holds only the in-frame ones, with some missing. The sample contains tens of thousands of clones, approximately 91% of which appear only once. The sequence was collected from an adult woman with latent tuberculosis. The chain uses TRBV10-3 and TRBJ2-1; 11 bases line up with TRBD1. Sequenced input: CD1b-GMM tetramer-negative cells sorted from PBMCs. CDR3 sequence (DNA): TGTGCCATCAGTGAGTCGGGACAGGGGGTCAATGGGAATGAGCAGTTCTTC. Residues: CAISESGQGVNGNEQFF.